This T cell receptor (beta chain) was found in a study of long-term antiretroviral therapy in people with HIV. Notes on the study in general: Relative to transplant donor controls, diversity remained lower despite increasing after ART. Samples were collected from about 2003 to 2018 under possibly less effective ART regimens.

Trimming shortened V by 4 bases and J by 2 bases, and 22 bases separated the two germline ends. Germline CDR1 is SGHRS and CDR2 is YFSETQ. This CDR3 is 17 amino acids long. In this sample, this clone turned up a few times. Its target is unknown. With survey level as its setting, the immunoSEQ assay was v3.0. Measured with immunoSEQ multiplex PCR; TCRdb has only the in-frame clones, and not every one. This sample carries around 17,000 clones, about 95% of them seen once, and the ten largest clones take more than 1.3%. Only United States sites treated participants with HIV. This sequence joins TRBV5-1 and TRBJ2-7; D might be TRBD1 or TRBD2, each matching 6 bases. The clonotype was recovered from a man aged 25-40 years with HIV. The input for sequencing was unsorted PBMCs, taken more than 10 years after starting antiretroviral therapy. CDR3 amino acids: CASSTGGSGAIPYEQYF. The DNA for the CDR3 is TGCGCCAGCAGCACTGGTGGTTCGGGGGCTATACCCTACGAGCAGTACTTC.